This T cell receptor (beta chain) was captured in a study of blood T cell repertoires in COVID-19. Study information: The analysed material was cDNA or gDNA that came from T cells, B-cell-depleted T cells, or PBMCs.

Clones were sequenced by immunoSEQ multiplex PCR, and TCRdb holds only the in-frame ones, with some missing. The data show 200,000 to 250,000 clones, approximately 90% seen once. One Seattle source followed patients from active infection through their disease course. Trimming took off 2 bases at V and 5 bases at J, with 12 bases between the two ends. Germline values: CDR1 MDHEN, CDR2 SYDVKM. This CDR3 contains 15 residues. The clonotype was recovered from a woman aged 25-40 years with COVID-19, enrolled during active disease. V gene TRBV28 combines with J gene TRBJ1-4; the D gene is possibly TRBD1 (6 bases). Source material: peripheral blood. The CDR3: CASSLNNQGNEKLFF. Here the CDR3 DNA reads TGTGCCAGCAGTTTAAATAATCAGGGGAATGAAAAACTGTTTTTT.